The subject of this entry is one TCR beta chain. These data come from a study of technical replicates of blood from several donors. CDR1 is MNHEY, CDR2 SMNVEV, per germline (reference sequence). The CDR3 has 15 residues. Trimming removed 5 bases from V and 4 bases from J; junction bases left unmatched: 11. Data came from immunoSEQ multiplex PCR; TCRdb stores just in-frame clones and leaves some out. Among 12,000 or so clones listed, almost 80% were seen once. The material sequenced was PBMCs. This TCR was recovered from a human donor in good health. V is TRBV27 and J is TRBJ2-7; TRBD1 agrees at 7 bases. CDR3: CASSPAGTAVYEQYF. As DNA, the CDR3 is TGTGCCAGCAGTCCGGCCGGGACAGCAGTTTACGAGCAGTACTTC.